A selection of T cell receptor beta chains follows, all from one sample in a study of identical twins. TCRdb reprocessed the 5' RACE reads via MiXCR and lists one record per CDR3 protein. The table records 600,000 to 700,000 distinct CDR3 sequences, 20% to 25% of them present only once. These data also formed part of another study, on T cells expressing NK-cell markers.

The sequenced sample was PBMCs. These receptors all come from a young woman in good health. The CDR3 runs from the conserved cysteine through the conserved F or W. Each record gives: J gene, D gene, V gene, clone size, CDR3 DNA, CDR3 protein. The D gene is left open where the match is weak. Some rows mark clone size as missing; the rest say once, few, many or name a class of expanded clone.

J gene: TRBJ2-1
D gene: TRBD2
V gene: TRBV6-2/TRBV6-3
clone size: many
CDR3 DNA: TGTGCCAGCAGCCGCGGACTAGCGTCCTACAATGAGCAGTTCTTC
CDR3 protein: CASSRGLASYNEQFF

J gene: TRBJ2-5
D gene: .
V gene: TRBV20-1
clone size: many
CDR3 DNA: TGCAGTGCTTTGACAGACCAAGAGACCCAGTACTTC
CDR3 protein: CSALTDQETQYF

J gene: TRBJ2-1
D gene: TRBD2
V gene: TRBV20-1
clone size: few
CDR3 DNA: TGCAGTTCTGCCAAAGTAGCGGGGGGGATAGAGCAGTTCTTC
CDR3 protein: CSSAKVAGGIEQFF

J gene: TRBJ1-3
D gene: TRBD1
V gene: TRBV20-1
clone size: .
CDR3 DNA: TGCAGTGCTAGCGACAGGGGGACATCTGGAAACACCATATATTTT
CDR3 protein: CSASDRGTSGNTIYF

J gene: TRBJ2-5
D gene: TRBD1
V gene: TRBV5-1
clone size: few
CDR3 DNA: TGCGCCAGCAGCCCGGGACAGGGCTCAGAGACCCAGTACTTC
CDR3 protein: CASSPGQGSETQYF

J gene: TRBJ2-1
D gene: TRBD1
V gene: TRBV6-5
clone size: .
CDR3 DNA: TGTGCCAGCAGTTACGGGCAGGGGGCTGGTGAGCAGTTCTTC
CDR3 protein: CASSYGQGAGEQFF

J gene: TRBJ1-4
D gene: .
V gene: TRBV4-1
clone size: .
CDR3 DNA: TGCGCCAGCGGGGGAAGTGAGACGCCTAATGAAAAACTGTTTTTT
CDR3 protein: CASGGSETPNEKLFF

J gene: TRBJ1-1
D gene: TRBD1
V gene: TRBV6-1
clone size: .
CDR3 DNA: TGTGCCAGCACCGCGGGGACAGGGAGGGCCATTGGGCCTGAAGCTTTCTTT
CDR3 protein: CASTAGTGRAIGPEAFF

J gene: TRBJ2-3
D gene: TRBD2
V gene: TRBV10-2
clone size: .
CDR3 DNA: TGCGCCAGCAGTGCTCCGGGACTAGCGGCAGATACGCAGTATTTT
CDR3 protein: CASSAPGLAADTQYF

J gene: TRBJ1-5
D gene: .
V gene: TRBV28
clone size: .
CDR3 DNA: TGTGCCAGCTACCAACCGGGACAAGGGGATCAGCCCCAGCATTTT
CDR3 protein: CASYQPGQGDQPQHF

J gene: TRBJ1-3
D gene: .
V gene: TRBV12-3/TRBV12-4
clone size: few
CDR3 DNA: TGTGCCAGCAGTTTAATGGGGCTCGGAAGCTCTGGAAACACCATATATTTT
CDR3 protein: CASSLMGLGSSGNTIYF

J gene: TRBJ2-5
D gene: .
V gene: TRBV12-3/TRBV12-4
clone size: .
CDR3 DNA: TGTGCCAGCAGTTCGGGGCCAGGGCAGACCCAGTACTTC
CDR3 protein: CASSSGPGQTQYF

J gene: TRBJ1-6
D gene: .
V gene: TRBV4-2
clone size: few
CDR3 DNA: TGTGCCAGCAGCCCCCGCGGGGCAGACTATAATTCACCCCTCCACTTT
CDR3 protein: CASSPRGADYNSPLHF

J gene: TRBJ2-1
D gene: TRBD2
V gene: TRBV18
clone size: few
CDR3 DNA: TGTGCCAGCTCACGCCTTCTGGCGGGGGGCGGCAATGAGCAGTTCTTC
CDR3 protein: CASSRLLAGGGNEQFF

J gene: TRBJ2-3
D gene: .
V gene: TRBV7-9
clone size: few
CDR3 DNA: TGTGCCAGCAGCCTGAGCACAGGCACAGATACGCAGTATTTT
CDR3 protein: CASSLSTGTDTQYF

J gene: TRBJ1-1
D gene: .
V gene: TRBV11-2
clone size: .
CDR3 DNA: TGTGCCAGCAGCAAATTCATCGACAGTAATGAAGCTTTCTTT
CDR3 protein: CASSKFIDSNEAFF

J gene: TRBJ2-7
D gene: TRBD2
V gene: TRBV20-1
clone size: many
CDR3 DNA: TGCAGTGCTCGCCGTGGGACTAGCGAAAACGAGCAGTACTTC
CDR3 protein: CSARRGTSENEQYF

J gene: TRBJ2-1
D gene: TRBD2
V gene: TRBV4-3
clone size: .
CDR3 DNA: TGCGCCAGCAGCCAAGATCCAGCGGGATCTCAGTTCTTC
CDR3 protein: CASSQDPAGSQFF

J gene: TRBJ1-4
D gene: TRBD1
V gene: TRBV15
clone size: .
CDR3 DNA: TGTGCCACCAGCAGAGGAGGACAGGGGGGCAATGAAAAACTGTTTTTT
CDR3 protein: CATSRGGQGGNEKLFF

J gene: TRBJ2-1
D gene: .
V gene: TRBV24-1
clone size: .
CDR3 DNA: TGTGCCACCAGTGAACAGGGTGAGCAGTTCTTC
CDR3 protein: CATSEQGEQFF

J gene: TRBJ2-1
D gene: .
V gene: TRBV10-2
clone size: few
CDR3 DNA: TGCGCCAGCAGTATATTCAACAATGAGCAGTTCTTC
CDR3 protein: CASSIFNNEQFF

J gene: TRBJ2-1
D gene: .
V gene: TRBV5-1
clone size: .
CDR3 DNA: TGCGCCAGCAGCTTGTTCCCAGCGGCCTCCTACAATGAGCAGTTCTTC
CDR3 protein: CASSLFPAASYNEQFF

J gene: TRBJ2-7
D gene: .
V gene: TRBV7-8
clone size: .
CDR3 DNA: TGTGCCAGCAGCTCCCTGGCGGTTGCAGTGGTCCACGAGCAGTACTTC
CDR3 protein: CASSSLAVAVVHEQYF

J gene: TRBJ2-2
D gene: TRBD1
V gene: TRBV4-3
clone size: .
CDR3 DNA: TGCGCCAGCAGCCAAAAAACGACAGGGCTTAACACCGGGGAGCTGTTTTTT
CDR3 protein: CASSQKTTGLNTGELFF

J gene: TRBJ2-7
D gene: .
V gene: TRBV20-1
clone size: .
CDR3 DNA: TGCAGTGCCCCGACGAGAAGCGGTTCTACCTACGAGCAGTACTTC
CDR3 protein: CSAPTRSGSTYEQYF

J gene: TRBJ1-5
D gene: TRBD1
V gene: TRBV27
clone size: few
CDR3 DNA: TGTGCCAGCAGTCCCTACAGGGGAAGTGTCAATCAGCCCCAGCATTTT
CDR3 protein: CASSPYRGSVNQPQHF

J gene: TRBJ2-1
D gene: .
V gene: TRBV27
clone size: many
CDR3 DNA: TGTGCCAGCAGTTCCTCCGCGACCTTAAATGAGCAGTTCTTC
CDR3 protein: CASSSSATLNEQFF

J gene: TRBJ2-1
D gene: TRBD2
V gene: TRBV5-6
clone size: many
CDR3 DNA: TGTGCCAGCAGCTTCGGGGGAGGGTACAATGAGCAGTTCTTC
CDR3 protein: CASSFGGGYNEQFF

J gene: TRBJ2-5
D gene: .
V gene: TRBV6-2/TRBV6-3
clone size: .
CDR3 DNA: TGTGCCAGCAGCCACCAGACAGAAGAAGAGACCCAGTACTTC
CDR3 protein: CASSHQTEEETQYF

J gene: TRBJ2-5
D gene: .
V gene: TRBV21-1
clone size: .
CDR3 DNA: TGTGCCAGCAGCAAAGTGACAGGGGGGATTCCAAAGACCCAGTACTTC
CDR3 protein: CASSKVTGGIPKTQYF

J gene: TRBJ2-2
D gene: .
V gene: TRBV5-6
clone size: .
CDR3 DNA: TGTGCCAGCAGCCATAACACCGGGGAGCTGTTTTTT
CDR3 protein: CASSHNTGELFF

J gene: TRBJ2-2
D gene: .
V gene: TRBV5-1
clone size: .
CDR3 DNA: TGCGCCAGCAGCTTTATGGGGAACACCGGGGAGCTGTTTTTT
CDR3 protein: CASSFMGNTGELFF

J gene: TRBJ2-2
D gene: .
V gene: TRBV12-3/TRBV12-4
clone size: .
CDR3 DNA: TGTGCCGGTCATGGCACCGGGGAGCTGTTTTTT
CDR3 protein: CAGHGTGELFF

J gene: TRBJ2-7
D gene: .
V gene: TRBV9
clone size: .
CDR3 DNA: TGTGCCAGCAGCGTAGGGGCGGAACCGTATACCTACGAGCAGTACTTC
CDR3 protein: CASSVGAEPYTYEQYF

J gene: TRBJ2-1
D gene: .
V gene: TRBV3-1
clone size: few
CDR3 DNA: TGTGCCAGCAGCCATGCGGGGACGATAAATGAGCAGTTCTTC
CDR3 protein: CASSHAGTINEQFF

J gene: TRBJ1-5
D gene: .
V gene: TRBV6-1
clone size: .
CDR3 DNA: TGTGCCAGCAGTGAAGCGAGCAATCAGCCCCAGCATTTT
CDR3 protein: CASSEASNQPQHF

J gene: TRBJ2-2
D gene: TRBD2
V gene: TRBV10-3
clone size: .
CDR3 DNA: TGTGCCATCAGTGGTCTTAGCGGGAGCACCGGGGAGCTGTTTTTT
CDR3 protein: CAISGLSGSTGELFF

J gene: TRBJ1-4
D gene: .
V gene: TRBV7-8
clone size: .
CDR3 DNA: TGTGCCAGCAGCTTAGTCGGACGGAGGAATGAAAAACTGTTTTTT
CDR3 protein: CASSLVGRRNEKLFF

J gene: TRBJ2-3
D gene: .
V gene: TRBV6-1
clone size: .
CDR3 DNA: TGTGCCAGCAGTGAAGGTCGGATAGATACGCAGTATTTT
CDR3 protein: CASSEGRIDTQYF

J gene: TRBJ2-3
D gene: TRBD2
V gene: TRBV7-8
clone size: .
CDR3 DNA: TGTGCCAGCAGCTTGCCGACTAGCGGGGAAGACACAGATACGCAGTATTTT
CDR3 protein: CASSLPTSGEDTDTQYF

J gene: TRBJ2-3
D gene: TRBD2
V gene: TRBV4-3
clone size: many
CDR3 DNA: TGCGCCAGCAGCCAAGGCAAGGGTAGCGGGAGAGGAGATACGCAGTATTTT
CDR3 protein: CASSQGKGSGRGDTQYF

J gene: TRBJ2-2
D gene: TRBD1
V gene: TRBV12-3/TRBV12-4
clone size: many
CDR3 DNA: TGTGCCAGCACCCGTTTCCAGGGACAGAGCACCGGGGAGCTGTTTTTT
CDR3 protein: CASTRFQGQSTGELFF

J gene: TRBJ2-3
D gene: TRBD1
V gene: TRBV4-2
clone size: .
CDR3 DNA: TGTGCCAGCAGCCAAAAGACGGCAGGGGGAGATACGCAGTATTTT
CDR3 protein: CASSQKTAGGDTQYF

J gene: TRBJ2-7
D gene: .
V gene: TRBV5-1
clone size: .
CDR3 DNA: TGCGCCAGCAGCCCGACGGGACTGGGCTCCTACGAGCAGTACTTC
CDR3 protein: CASSPTGLGSYEQYF

J gene: TRBJ2-2
D gene: .
V gene: TRBV7-3
clone size: .
CDR3 DNA: TGTGCCAGCAGCCTCTCCCTGGACCGAGGGGTCGGGGAGCTGTTTTTT
CDR3 protein: CASSLSLDRGVGELFF

J gene: TRBJ1-2
D gene: .
V gene: TRBV6-1
clone size: .
CDR3 DNA: TGTGCCAGCAGGGCAGGGATTTTGTCCTATGGCTACACCTTC
CDR3 protein: CASRAGILSYGYTF

J gene: TRBJ2-7
D gene: .
V gene: TRBV12-3/TRBV12-4
clone size: few
CDR3 DNA: TGTGCCAGCACCTTAGGGGGAATCGGCTACGAGCAGTACTTC
CDR3 protein: CASTLGGIGYEQYF

J gene: TRBJ2-7
D gene: TRBD2
V gene: TRBV20-1
clone size: .
CDR3 DNA: TGCAGTGCAGATAGTGGTCCTAGCGGGGTCTACGAGCAGTACTTC
CDR3 protein: CSADSGPSGVYEQYF

J gene: TRBJ2-1
D gene: TRBD2
V gene: TRBV20-1
clone size: .
CDR3 DNA: TGCAGTGCTACGATCCCCGGGGGGGACAACACCTACAATGAGCAGTTCTTC
CDR3 protein: CSATIPGGDNTYNEQFF

J gene: TRBJ1-2
D gene: .
V gene: TRBV6-1
clone size: .
CDR3 DNA: TGTGCCAGCAGTCCCCCCCCGGGGGGTAGTGCCGGCAAATATGGCTACACCTTC
CDR3 protein: CASSPPPGGSAGKYGYTF

J gene: TRBJ1-1
D gene: .
V gene: TRBV10-3
clone size: few
CDR3 DNA: TGTGCCATCAGCTTAGGAGGGGTGAACACTGAAGCTTTCTTT
CDR3 protein: CAISLGGVNTEAFF

J gene: TRBJ2-7
D gene: TRBD1
V gene: TRBV12-3/TRBV12-4
clone size: many
CDR3 DNA: TGTGCCAGCACCCGGACAGGGAACGAGCAGTACTTC
CDR3 protein: CASTRTGNEQYF

J gene: TRBJ2-5
D gene: TRBD2
V gene: TRBV5-1
clone size: .
CDR3 DNA: TGCGCCAGCAGCCCGACGGGGACTAGCAGAGAGACCCAGTACTTC
CDR3 protein: CASSPTGTSRETQYF

J gene: TRBJ2-4
D gene: TRBD1
V gene: TRBV7-2
clone size: .
CDR3 DNA: TGTGCCAGCAGCCCGCGGACAGGGTGGGAGAACATTCAGTACTTC
CDR3 protein: CASSPRTGWENIQYF

J gene: TRBJ2-7
D gene: .
V gene: TRBV11-3
clone size: many
CDR3 DNA: TGTGCCAGCAGCCAGGCCAGACAGATGGCCTACGAGCAGTACTTC
CDR3 protein: CASSQARQMAYEQYF